The 16 T cell receptor beta chains in this list originate from one sample, sequenced in a study of blood T cell repertoires in COVID-19. Sequenced by immunoSEQ multiplex PCR; TCRdb stores in-frame clones only, minus some. The sample records roughly 300,000 clones, around 88% being singletons. Specimen: peripheral blood. The receptors come from a woman in her fifties or sixties with acute or convalescent COVID-19.

The chain uses TRBV2 and TRBJ2-3, with D unresolved. Per the germline V gene, CDR1 is SNHLY and CDR2 is FYNNEI. The CDR3 totals 12 residues. The germline V and J ends were trimmed by 6 bases and 2 bases, with 6 bases remaining between them. The DNA for the CDR3 is TGTGCCAGCAGCTACCTCACAGATACGCAGTATTTT. Its protein is CASSYLTDTQYF.

This chain uses TRBV4-1 with TRBJ2-1; 9 bases align to TRBD1. CDR1 is MGHRA, CDR2 YSYEKL, per germline. The length of the CDR3 is 16 residues. After removal of 4 bases from V and 5 bases from J, the junction contained 9 bases not matched to a gene. The CDR3 nucleotides are TGCGCCAGCAGCCGGGAAGGGACAGGGTCCAACAATGAGCAGTTCTTC. Translation gives CASSREGTGSNNEQFF.

V is TRBV21-1 and J is TRBJ2-1; the DNA was not used to check the table's D call, TRBD1. TRBV21-1 is termed a pseudogene. CDR3 length equals 15 residues. The CDR3 sequence is CASPGSWQGAREQFF. In nucleotides, the CDR3 is TGTGCCAGCCCGGGTTCGTGGCAGGGGGCGCGTGAGCAGTTCTTC.

The chain combines TRBV6-4 with TRBJ1-1; no definite D call. CDR1 is MRHNA, CDR2 SNTAGT, per germline. V lost 4 bases, J lost 2 bases, and 8 bases lay in between. CDR3 length equals 13 residues. The CDR3 protein is CASSAGRNTEAFF. The CDR3 nucleotides are TGTGCCAGCAGTGCAGGCAGAAACACTGAAGCTTTCTTT.

The chain is built from TRBV24-1 and TRBJ2-1; 10 bases line up with TRBD2. The CDR3 covers 18 residues. Germline values: CDR1 KGHDR, CDR2 SFDVKD. Trimming removed 3 bases from V and 9 bases from J; junction bases left unmatched: 16. CDR3 protein: CATSDRPSGSWYSGEQFF. The CDR3 nucleotides are TGTGCCACCAGTGATCGGCCTAGCGGGAGTTGGTACTCGGGTGAGCAGTTCTTC.

The chain is built from TRBV13 and TRBJ2-4, with a tentative D call TRBD1 (5 bases). The CDR3 is made up of 17 amino acids. Germline V CDR1 and CDR2: PRHDT, FYEKMQ (reference sequence). Trimming removed 0 bases at V and 3 bases at J, with 15 bases between. This CDR3 reads CASSLGGVRLVKNIQYF. The CDR3 DNA follows: TGTGCCAGCAGCTTAGGAGGGGTAAGGTTGGTCAAAAACATTCAGTACTTC.

In the case of this clone: The junction and the germline gene differ at one end; a read error may be behind it. The chain couples TRBV5-6 to TRBJ2-6; weak D call: TRBD1 (6 bases). Germline assignment: CDR1 SGHDT and CDR2 YYEEEE. The CDR3 contains 12 residues. CDR3 sequence reads: CASSLVSGDTFF. For the CDR3, the DNA is TGTGCCAGCAGCTTGGTTAGTGGGGACACATTTTTC.

This clone occurred once. CDR3 coding DNA: TGTGCCAGCAGTGACCCGGGGACACAGGTAGGCAATCAGCCCCAGCATTTT. It specifies CASSDPGTQVGNQPQHF. The V call is TRBV6-4, the J call TRBJ1-5, with D perhaps TRBD1 (6 bases). V was trimmed by 2 bases and J by 2 bases, leaving 16 bases between them. This CDR3 has 17 amino acids. CDR1 and CDR2 from the germline V gene are MRHNA and SNTAGT.

The chain uses TRBV6-2 or TRBV6-3 and TRBJ1-2; 9 bases fit TRBD1. This CDR3 spans 15 amino acids. Losses at the gene ends were 5 bases for V and 4 bases for J; bases not matched to a gene: 8. CDR1 is MNHEY and CDR2 is SVGEGT in the germline V gene. CDR3 residues: CASSLGQGLGYGYTF. DNA for the CDR3: TGTGCCAGCAGTCTGGGACAGGGATTGGGCTATGGCTACACCTTC.

The J gene is TRBJ2-1, the V gene TRBV28, with TRBD2 identical over 11 bases. The germline V gene has CDR1 MDHEN and CDR2 SYDVKM. CDR3 length: 14 amino acids. V was clipped by 5 bases and J by 7 bases; unmatched bases: 4. CDR3: CASSRTSGSNEQFF. CDR3 DNA: TGTGCCAGCAGTCGTACTAGCGGGAGTAATGAGCAGTTCTTC. Filled out from reference TRBV28 and TRBJ2-1, the complete variable domain reads DVKVTQSSRYLVKRTGEKVFLECVQDMDHENMFWYRQDPGLGLRLIYFSYDVKMKEKGDIPEGYSVSREKKERFSLILESASTNQTSMYLCASSRTSGSNEQFFGPGTRLTVL.

The chain employs TRBV19 and TRBJ2-7; 7 bases agree with TRBD1. CDR1 is LNHDA and CDR2 is SQIVND in the germline V gene (reference sequence). This CDR3 contains 15 residues. J gave up 6 bases and V 5 bases, and 13 bases lay outside the gene matches. CDR3 region: CASSPRDSGISEQYF. Here the CDR3 DNA reads TGTGCCAGTAGTCCCAGGGACAGCGGAATCTCCGAGCAGTACTTC.

This clone was seen a single time. J is TRBJ1-5 and V is TRBV19; unclear D gene. V was pared by 4 bases and J by 9 bases, with 7 bases between. CDR1 is LNHDA, CDR2 SQIVND, per germline (reference sequence). This CDR3 region has 11 residues. CDR3 residues: CASSKPGPQHF. CDR3 DNA sequence: TGTGCCAGTAGTAAGCCGGGGCCCCAGCATTTT. The whole variable domain, filled in from reference TRBV19 and TRBJ1-5, reads DGGITQSPKYLFRKEGQNVTLSCEQNLNHDAMYWYRQDPGQGLRLIYYSQIVNDFQKGDIAEGYSVSREKKESFPLTVTSAQKNPTAFYLCASSKPGPQHFGDGTRLSIL.

V gene TRBV12-3 or TRBV12-4 combines with J gene TRBJ1-1, with D possibly matching TRBD1 (6 bases). The CDR3 length is 12 residues. Between the trimmed V and J ends, which lost 1 base and 11 bases, there was a span of 11 bases. Here the CDR3 DNA reads TGTGCCAGCAGTTTAGGGGGGCGATTGGCTTTCTTT. It is translated as CASSLGGRLAFF.

V usage is TRBV19 and J usage is TRBJ2-1; D uncertain. CDR3 size: 12 residues. From germline, CDR1 is LNHDA and CDR2 SQIVND (reference sequence). The V end was cut by 1 base, the J end by 8 bases, with 6 bases between. The CDR3 nucleotides read TGTGCCAGTAGTATAGGGAGAGATGAGCAGTTCTTC. Translating it yields CASSIGRDEQFF.

This sequence joins TRBV2 and TRBJ2-3; perhaps TRBD1 as D (5 bases). This CDR3 has 15 residues. V was clipped by 8 bases and J by 0 bases, with 15 bases between them. CDR1 and CDR2 from the germline V gene are SNHLY and FYNNEI. The CDR3 DNA reads as TGTGCCAGCGGCCGACAGAAGAGTAGCACAGATACGCAGTATTTT. Translated: CASGRQKSSTDTQYF.

The chain joins TRBV27 to TRBJ1-5; D is possibly TRBD1 (5 bases). The CDR3 sequence is 15 residues long. In germline, CDR1 is MNHEY, CDR2 SMNVEV (reference sequence). Trimming took 3 bases from V and 3 from J, leaving 12 bases between them. CDR3 nucleotides: TGTGCCAGCAGTTTTACACAGGCTCCCAATCAGCCCCAGCATTTT. This translates into CASSFTQAPNQPQHF.